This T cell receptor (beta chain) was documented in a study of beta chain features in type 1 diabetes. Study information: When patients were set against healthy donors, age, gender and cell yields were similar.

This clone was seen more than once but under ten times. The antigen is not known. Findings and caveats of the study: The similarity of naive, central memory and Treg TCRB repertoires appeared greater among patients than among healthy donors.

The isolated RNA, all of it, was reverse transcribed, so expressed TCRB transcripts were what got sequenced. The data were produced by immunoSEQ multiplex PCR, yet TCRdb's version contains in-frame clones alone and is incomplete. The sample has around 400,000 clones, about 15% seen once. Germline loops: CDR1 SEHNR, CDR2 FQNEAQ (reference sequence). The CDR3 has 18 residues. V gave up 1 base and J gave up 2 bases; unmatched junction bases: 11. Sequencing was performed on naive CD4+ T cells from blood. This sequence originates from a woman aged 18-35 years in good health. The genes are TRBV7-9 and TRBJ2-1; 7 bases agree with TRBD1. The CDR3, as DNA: TGTGCCAGCAGCTTAGTTGACTTCGGGACAGCCACCTACAATGAGCAGTTCTTC. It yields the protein CASSLVDFGTATYNEQFF.